Included here is one T cell receptor (beta chain) sequence, with context. What it binds is unknown. This CDR3 comprises 12 residues. Deletions cut 5 bases from V and 9 bases from J, with 13 bases between. Germline V gene data show CDR1 as MNHEY and CDR2 as SMNVEV (reference sequence). The data belong to a study of CD8+ T cells in alopecia areata. Study findings and constraints: Clonality exceeded that of normal scalp in lesional scalp, most notably in alopecia totalis/universalis.

Investigators isolated RNA and reverse transcribed it into cDNA to act as the sequencing template. Repertoires were generated with immunoSEQ multiplex PCR, while TCRdb's copy carries only in-frame clones and drops some. The sample holds tens of thousands of clones, 45% to 60% seen once. A FACSAria was used to sort CD4+ and CD8+ T cells. These cells came from PBMCs. The TCR originated in a human donor with alopecia areata. V usage is TRBV27 and J usage is TRBJ2-5; the D is unclear. The material sequenced was NKG2D-high CD8+ T cells sorted from blood. The CDR3 loop is CASSPSGSSQYF. CDR3 DNA sequence: TGTGCCAGCAGTCCCTCCGGCTCGTCCCAGTACTTC.